These 14 T cell receptor beta chains were sequenced from one sample in a study of blood T cell repertoires in COVID-19 (dated by TCRdb to 2019 to 2021). Libraries were made using the immunoSEQ multiplex PCR assay. TCRdb mirrors the immuneACCESS table, restricted to in-frame sequences. Some clones are absent from its copies; in checked studies, under half trace to an unresolved V gene, and the reason for the others is unknown. This sample comprises approximately 61,000 clones, roughly 86% of them detected only once. The ten largest clones add up to about 14% of the sample. The sequencing sample was made of peripheral blood. The origin of the receptors is a human donor in a cohort sampled during active COVID-19.

This chain connects TRBV27 to TRBJ2-3; 8 positions match TRBD1. Trimming at V came to 4 bases and at J to 1 base, leaving 7 bases not matched to a gene. The V gene's germline CDR1 is MNHEY and CDR2 SMNVEV (reference sequence). This CDR3 is 16 amino acids long. The DNA for the CDR3 is TGTGCCAGCAGTTCCCCGACAGGGGTCGGCACAGATACGCAGTATTTT. Translating it yields CASSSPTGVGTDTQYF.

The J gene is TRBJ2-7, the V gene TRBV10-3; D is unresolved. Per the germline V gene, CDR1 is ENHRY and CDR2 is SYGVKD. This CDR3 spans 11 amino acids. Trimming took off 3 bases at V and 4 bases at J, with 4 bases between the two ends. CDR3 sequence reads: CAISDGYEQYF. As DNA, the CDR3 is TGTGCCATCAGTGACGGGTACGAGCAGTACTTC.

The chain combines TRBV11-2 with TRBJ2-5; TRBD2 matches at 10 bases. V was pared by 4 bases and J by 0 bases, with 5 bases of the junction left unmatched. The CDR3 extends over 16 amino acids. Germline values: CDR1 SGHAT, CDR2 FQNNGV. The CDR3 bases are TGTGCCAGCAGCTCGACTAGCGGGCCGTACCAAGAGACCCAGTACTTC. Its translation is CASSSTSGPYQETQYF. Based on the CDR3 plus reference TRBV11-2 and TRBJ2-5, the full variable domain is EAGVAQSPRYKIIEKRQSVAFWCNPISGHATLYWYQQILGQGPKLLIQFQNNGVVDDSQLPKDRFSAERLKGVDSTLKIQPAKLEDSAVYLCASSSTSGPYQETQYFGPGTRLLVL.

The chain carries TRBV5-1 and TRBJ1-2; 9 bases align to TRBD1. V lost 5 bases to trimming and J lost 7 bases; unmatched junction nucleotides: 9. CDR1 is SGHRS, CDR2 YFSETQ, per germline. The CDR3 is made up of 14 amino acids. As DNA, the CDR3 is TGCGCCAGCAGTTCAGACAGGGGGACTAGTGGCTACACCTTC. Protein sequence: CASSSDRGTSGYTF.

The genes are TRBV19 and TRBJ2-3, with 9 bases that match TRBD1. CDR3 size: 14 residues. Germline trimming cut 5 bases from V and 5 bases from J; bases unmatched to any gene: 5. The germline V gene encodes CDR1 LNHDA and CDR2 SQIVND (reference sequence). CDR3: CASSEATGGDTQYF. The CDR3 DNA reads as TGTGCCAGTAGTGAGGCGACAGGGGGAGATACGCAGTATTTT.

The rearrangement uses TRBV18 and TRBJ2-2; possible D gene TRBD1, 5 bases. V lost 4 bases to trimming and J lost 3 bases, with 15 bases between them. There are 16 residues in the CDR3. Germline values: CDR1 KGHSH, CDR2 LQKENI. The CDR3 DNA sequence: TGTGCCAGCTCACAATTTCGGTTCAGGGACACCGGGGAGCTGTTTTTT. Encoded protein: CASSQFRFRDTGELFF.

Only one count was recorded for this clone. The rearrangement joins TRBV6-5 to TRBJ1-2; TRBD1 might be the D (6 bases). The CDR3 is made up of 11 amino acids. Trimming cost V 6 bases and J 9 bases, with 11 bases left between them. Germline V gene data show CDR1 as MNHEY and CDR2 as SVGAGI. CDR3: CASSLDSRYTF. CDR3 DNA: TGTGCCAGCAGCCTGGACAGTCGCTACACCTTC.

This clone was counted a few times. The chain recombines TRBV19 with TRBJ1-1, with 8 positions matching TRBD1. The CDR3 consists of 16 residues. Trimming cost V 4 bases and J 1 base; bases outside gene matches: 8. The germline CDR1 and CDR2 sequences are LNHDA and SQIVND (reference sequence). Written as DNA, the CDR3 is TGTGCCAGTAGTACCAGGGGGCGCGTAGGGAACACTGAAGCTTTCTTT. It encodes CASSTRGRVGNTEAFF.

This chain uses TRBV28 with TRBJ2-1; perhaps TRBD2 as D (5 bases). This CDR3 spans 17 amino acids. CDR1 MDHEN and CDR2 SYDVKM come from the germline V gene. Trimming shortened V by 3 bases and J by 8 bases, and 23 bases separated the two germline ends. CDR3 nucleotides: TGTGCCAGCAGTTTGGGGTATAATGCGCTAGCTCGGGATGAGCAGTTCTTC. Its protein product is CASSLGYNALARDEQFF.

This chain connects TRBV28 to TRBJ1-1, with D hard to call. The CDR3 consists of 12 residues. Trimming left V 2 bases short and J 5 bases short, with 6 bases between. Germline CDR1 and CDR2: MDHEN and SYDVKM. The DNA of the CDR3 is TGTGCCAGCAGTTTACTACAGACTGAAGCTTTCTTT. Protein product: CASSLLQTEAFF.

V and J are TRBV2 and TRBJ2-5, with D tentatively TRBD2 (5 bases). The CDR3 runs 13 residues. Germline V gene lookup returns CDR1 SNHLY and CDR2 FYNNEI. The ends were cut back, 8 bases at V and 0 bases at J, with 10 bases in the middle. The CDR3 spells CASARGYQETQYF. CDR3 coding DNA: TGTGCCAGCGCGAGAGGGTACCAAGAGACCCAGTACTTC.

The J gene is TRBJ2-7, the V gene TRBV10-2; 7 bases map to TRBD1. Germline CDR1 and CDR2: WSHSY and SAAADI. The V segment lost 5 bases and the J segment 2 bases; nucleotides outside the gene matches: 3. The CDR3 is 13 residues long. The CDR3 DNA follows: TGCGCCAGCAGTTCGGGACAGCCCTACGAGCAGTACTTC. This translates into CASSSGQPYEQYF.

The chain links TRBV4-1 to TRBJ2-7; TRBD2 aligns across 8 bases. This CDR3 is built from 15 residues. CDR1 and CDR2 from the germline V gene are MGHRA and YSYEKL. V gave up 4 bases and J gave up 5 bases; unmatched junction bases: 10. As DNA, the CDR3 is TGCGCCAGCAGCCCAGCGGGACTAGGGGGGAACGAGCAGTACTTC. Translation: CASSPAGLGGNEQYF.

The V and J genes are TRBV29-1 and TRBJ2-5, with TRBD1 matching 10 bases. V was clipped by 7 bases and J by 1 base; unmatched bases: 15. This CDR3 comprises 17 residues. Germline loops: CDR1 SQVTM, CDR2 ANQGSEA. The CDR3 here is CSALDRGWTVGQETQYF. DNA for the CDR3: TGCAGCGCCTTGGACAGGGGGTGGACGGTTGGCCAAGAGACCCAGTACTTC.